This entry is about one T cell receptor beta chain. Its target is not known. This sample was taken from a study of cytomegalovirus exposure and HLA in healthy donors. Whole-study context: Across some 400 genotyped donors, about 81% landed in the Caucasian-associated ancestry cluster.

Study-wide points: It was reportedly the case that the classifier diagnosed cytomegalovirus status with high specificity and sensitivity. More clonal expansion characterized HLA-associated TCR beta chains than equally common others in a later analysis.

PCR involved 60 Vbeta and 13 Jbeta primers. Per the original methods: Later, an analysis found about 80 million unique TCR beta chains, and about 10 million of these were shared. The protocol was immunoSEQ multiplex PCR, while the TCRdb copy is restricted to in-frame clones and leaves out a portion. D and trimming come from the DNA, and the V and J calls and clone size come from that table. The data contain fewer than 200,000 clones, approximately 78% of them seen just once; the ten biggest clones take up about 7.7%. Germline assignment: CDR1 SGDLS and CDR2 YYNGEE. The V end was cut by 4 bases, the J end by 7 bases, with 18 bases between. The CDR3 runs to 16 residues.

The receptor's source is a woman aged 30 to 39 in good health and CMV-seropositive. Sequencing was performed on PBMCs. The chain links TRBV9 to TRBJ1-6, with D unresolved. For the CDR3, the DNA is TGTGCCAGCAGCCCCGGCCCTGGTTACAGCAATTCACCCCTCCACTTT. Amino acids: CASSPGPGYSNSPLHF.